This TCR beta chain was documented in a study of CD8 T cells in ankylosing spondylitis (dated 2017 in TCRdb). General notes on the study: The study profiled T cell receptor beta repertoires in healthy donors and ankylosing spondylitis patients to find disease-linked TCR variants. The full study cohort comprised approximately 23 ankylosing spondylitis patients and approximately 100 healthy donors. Peripheral blood was sampled, and synovial fluid was additionally collected from ankylosing spondylitis patients. The paper's findings and limits, for the study overall: In peripheral blood, the disease-linked clones were found at relatively low frequencies and had a CD8+ phenotype. The disease-linked clones were reported to be significantly enriched in matched synovial fluid samples from ankylosing spondylitis patients. Some of the motif variants had been reported before in the synovial fluid and blood of reactive arthritis patients, a finding that suggests common disease-initiation mechanisms. Blood from ankylosing spondylitis patients appeared to be characterized by a TCR beta motif made up of several highly homologous amino acid variants.

Details on this clonotype: Its antigen has not been determined. Base quality data are lacking; no much larger clone is found one base away.

The junction carries 16 bases between V and J, which are trimmed by 1 base and 3 bases respectively. The germline V gene specifies MGHRA as CDR1 and YSYEKL as CDR2. The CDR3 starts with the cysteine, ends with the phenylalanine, and has 16 residues. Just the 48-base CDR3 DNA is kept, in frame starting at base 1. TCRdb records Illumina HiSeq 2500 as the sequencer. TCR beta libraries were prepared by quantitative 5'-RACE with molecular barcodes. The authors' analysis ran thus. Disease-linked TCR variants were identified with a new computational method built on a probabilistic model of VDJ rearrangement. TCRdb trimmed the raw reads at Q25, called clones with MiXCR and kept productive beta chains. Here each entry gathers all rows of one CDR3 protein and keeps the most common genes and DNA. The V and J calls reflect TCRdb's pipeline rather than the authors' work. The sample table contains about 220,000 distinct CDR3 sequences; only one count was recorded for 15% to 20% of them. The ten largest clones add up to about two fifths of the sample.

The V and J segments used are TRBV4-1 and TRBJ2-7; a tentative D match to TRBD1 spans 5 bases. The specimen was blood, either unsorted or a sorted T cell fraction (not recorded which). The source is a male donor with ankylosing spondylitis. The nucleotides are TGCGCCAGCAGCCAAGTTAAGACAGCCAAAGACTACGAGCAGTACTTC. The encoded protein is CASSQVKTAKDYEQYF.